This TCR beta chain was sequenced during a study of T-cell memory formation after mild COVID-19. General study points: Second-wave clones reaching peak frequency on day 37 lacked confirmed SARS-CoV-2 specificity. Clones that contracted clustered mainly in CM and EM if CD4+ and in EMRA if CD8+.

This CDR3 region has 13 residues. The ends were cut back, 4 bases at V and 10 bases at J, with 17 bases in the middle. From germline, CDR1 is DFQATT and CDR2 SNEGSKA (reference sequence). TCRdb fed the 5' RACE reads into MiXCR, producing one record per CDR3 protein. The sample holds 560,000 or so distinct CDR3 sequences, 15% to 20% seen once. This clonotype was seen a few times. Its specificity is not known. The rearrangement joins TRBV20-1 to TRBJ2-1; D is ambiguous. The sample consisted of PBMCs or a T cell subset sorted from them (not recorded which). The clonotype was recovered from an adult woman who had mild COVID-19 (a few samples of this study predate the infection). Cell type and time point are not known. CDR3 region: CSANHVAVGEQFF. For the CDR3, the DNA is TGCAGTGCTAATCACGTCGCGGTAGGGGAGCAGTTCTTC.